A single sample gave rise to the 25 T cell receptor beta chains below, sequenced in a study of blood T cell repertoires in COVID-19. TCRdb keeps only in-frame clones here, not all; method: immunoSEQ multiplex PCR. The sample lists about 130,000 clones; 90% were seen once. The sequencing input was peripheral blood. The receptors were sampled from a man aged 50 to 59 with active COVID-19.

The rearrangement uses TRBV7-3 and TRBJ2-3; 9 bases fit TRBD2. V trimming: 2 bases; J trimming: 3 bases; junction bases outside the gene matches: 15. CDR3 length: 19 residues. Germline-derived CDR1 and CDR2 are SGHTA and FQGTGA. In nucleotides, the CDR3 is TGTGCCAGCAGCTTAGAGTCAATTCTAGCGGGGTATGGGACAGATACGCAGTATTTT. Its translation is CASSLESILAGYGTDTQYF.

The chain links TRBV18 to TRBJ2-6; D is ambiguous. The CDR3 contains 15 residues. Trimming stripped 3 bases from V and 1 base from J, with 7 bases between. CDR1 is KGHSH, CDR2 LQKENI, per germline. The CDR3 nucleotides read TGTGCCAGCTCACCCCCCCGTTCTGGGGCCAACGTCCTGACTTTC. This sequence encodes CASSPPRSGANVLTF. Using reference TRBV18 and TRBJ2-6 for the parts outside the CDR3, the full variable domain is NAGVMQNPRHLVRRRGQEARLRCSPMKGHSHVYWYRQLPEEGLKFMVYLQKENIIDESGMPKERFSAEFPKEGPSILRIQQVVRGDSAAYFCASSPPRSGANVLTFGAGSRLTVL.

CDR3 sequence (DNA): TGTGCCAGCAGCCCTCACGGCACCGGGGAGCTGTTTTTT. The encoded protein is CASSPHGTGELFF. The chain employs TRBV7-2 and TRBJ2-2; no clear D. This CDR3 has 13 amino acids. Trimming cost V 5 bases and J 4 bases, with 8 bases left between them. CDR1 is SGHTA, CDR2 FQGNSA, per germline. The whole variable domain, remainder taken from reference TRBV7-2 and TRBJ2-2, is GAGVSQSPSNKVTEKGKDVELRCDPISGHTALYWYRQSLGQGLEFLIYFQGNSAPDKSGLPSDRFSAERTGGSVSTLTIQRTQQEDSAVYLCASSPHGTGELFFGEGSRLTVL.

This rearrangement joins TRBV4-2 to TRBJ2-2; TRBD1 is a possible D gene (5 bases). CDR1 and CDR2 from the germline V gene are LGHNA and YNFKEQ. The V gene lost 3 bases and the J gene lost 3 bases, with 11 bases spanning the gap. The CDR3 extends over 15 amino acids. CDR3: CASSQGIQDTGELFF. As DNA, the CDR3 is TGTGCCAGCAGCCAGGGTATACAGGACACCGGGGAGCTGTTTTTT.

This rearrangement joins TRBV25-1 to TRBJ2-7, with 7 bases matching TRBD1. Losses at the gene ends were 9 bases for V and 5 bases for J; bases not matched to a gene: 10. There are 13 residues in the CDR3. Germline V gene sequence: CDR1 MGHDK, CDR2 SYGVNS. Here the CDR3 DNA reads TGTGCCAGAACGGGACAGTTGGAGAACGAGCAGTACTTC. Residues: CARTGQLENEQYF.

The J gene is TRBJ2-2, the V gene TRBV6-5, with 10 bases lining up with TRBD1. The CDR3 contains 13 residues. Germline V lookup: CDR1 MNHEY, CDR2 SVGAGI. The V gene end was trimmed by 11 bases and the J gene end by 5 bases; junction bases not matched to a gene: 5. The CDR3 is CAGWDRGTGELFF. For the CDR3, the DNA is TGTGCCGGGTGGGACAGGGGAACCGGGGAGCTGTTTTTT.

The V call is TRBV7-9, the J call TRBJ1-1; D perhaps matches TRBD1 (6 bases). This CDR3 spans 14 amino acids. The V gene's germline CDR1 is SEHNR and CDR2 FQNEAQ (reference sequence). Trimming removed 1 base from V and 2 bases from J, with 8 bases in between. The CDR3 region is CASSLGQANTEAFF. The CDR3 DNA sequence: TGTGCCAGCAGCTTAGGACAGGCAAACACTGAAGCTTTCTTT. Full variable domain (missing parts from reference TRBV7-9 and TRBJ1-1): DTGVSQNPRHKITKRGQNVTFRCDPISEHNRLYWYRQTLGQGPEFLTYFQNEAQLEKSRLLSDRFSAERPKGSFSTLEIQRTEQGDSAMYLCASSLGQANTEAFFGQGTRLTVV.

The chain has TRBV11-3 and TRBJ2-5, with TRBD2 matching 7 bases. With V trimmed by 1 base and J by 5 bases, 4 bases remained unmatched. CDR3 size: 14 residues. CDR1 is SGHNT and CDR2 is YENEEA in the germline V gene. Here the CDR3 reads CASSLVGGGETQYF. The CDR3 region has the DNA TGTGCCAGCAGCTTAGTCGGGGGAGGGGAGACCCAGTACTTC.

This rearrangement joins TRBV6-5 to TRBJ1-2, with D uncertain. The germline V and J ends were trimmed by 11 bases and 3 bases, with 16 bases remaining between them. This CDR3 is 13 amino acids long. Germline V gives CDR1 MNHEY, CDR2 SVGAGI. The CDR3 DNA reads TGTGCCTTACGACCGGGAAATCACTATGGCTACACCTTC. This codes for CALRPGNHYGYTF.

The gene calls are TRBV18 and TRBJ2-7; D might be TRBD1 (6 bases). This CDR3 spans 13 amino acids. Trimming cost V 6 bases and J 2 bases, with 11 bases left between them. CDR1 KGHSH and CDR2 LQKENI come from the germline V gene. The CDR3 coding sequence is TGTGCCAGCTCCACGACAGGAACCTACGAGCAGTACTTC. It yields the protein CASSTTGTYEQYF.

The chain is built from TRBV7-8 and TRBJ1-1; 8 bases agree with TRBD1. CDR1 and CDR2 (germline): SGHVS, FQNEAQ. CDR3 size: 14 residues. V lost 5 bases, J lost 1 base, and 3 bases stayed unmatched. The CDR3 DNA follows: TGTGCCAGCAGCCGAGGACAGGGGAACACTGAAGCTTTCTTT. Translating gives CASSRGQGNTEAFF.

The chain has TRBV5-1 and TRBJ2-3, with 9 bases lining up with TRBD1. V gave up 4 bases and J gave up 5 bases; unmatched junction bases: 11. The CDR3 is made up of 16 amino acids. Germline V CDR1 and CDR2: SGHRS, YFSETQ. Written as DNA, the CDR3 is TGCGCCAGCAGCCCCATCCTGGGACAGGGACAAGATACGCAGTATTTT. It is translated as CASSPILGQGQDTQYF.

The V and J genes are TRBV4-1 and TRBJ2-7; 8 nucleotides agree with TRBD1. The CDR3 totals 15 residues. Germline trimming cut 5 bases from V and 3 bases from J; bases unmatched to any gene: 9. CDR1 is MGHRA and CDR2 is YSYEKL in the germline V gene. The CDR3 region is CASSTPGQEDYEQYV. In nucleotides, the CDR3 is TGCGCCAGCAGCACGCCGGGACAGGAAGACTACGAGCAGTACGTC.

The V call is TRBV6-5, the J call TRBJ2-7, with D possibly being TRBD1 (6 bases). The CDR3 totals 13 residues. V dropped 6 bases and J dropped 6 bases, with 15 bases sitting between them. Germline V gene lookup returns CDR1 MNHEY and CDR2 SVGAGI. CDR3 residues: CASSREQGSEQYF. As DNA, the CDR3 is TGTGCCAGCAGCCGCGAACAGGGCTCCGAGCAGTACTTC.

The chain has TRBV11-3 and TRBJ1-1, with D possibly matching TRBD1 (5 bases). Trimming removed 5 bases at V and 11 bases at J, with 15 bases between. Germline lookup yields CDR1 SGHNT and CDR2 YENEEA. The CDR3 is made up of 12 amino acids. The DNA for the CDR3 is TGTGCCAGCAGCCCGTACCAGGGTCTGGCTTTCTTT. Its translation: CASSPYQGLAFF. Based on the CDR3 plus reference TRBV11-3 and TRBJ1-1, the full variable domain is EAGVVQSPRYKIIEKKQPVAFWCNPISGHNTLYWYLQNLGQGPELLIRYENEEAVDDSQLPKDRFSAERLKGVDSTLKIQPAELGDSAVYLCASSPYQGLAFFGQGTRLTVV.

CDR3 in DNA: TGTGCCAGCAGCTTACCGGGACTAGCGGGCCTCACCGGGGAGCTGTTTTTT. This translates into CASSLPGLAGLTGELFF. The gene calls are TRBV7-9 and TRBJ2-2, with 12 bases matching TRBD2. The CDR3 extends over 17 amino acids. From germline, CDR1 is SEHNR and CDR2 FQNEAQ (reference sequence). V lost 2 bases, J lost 4 bases, and 5 bases stayed unmatched.

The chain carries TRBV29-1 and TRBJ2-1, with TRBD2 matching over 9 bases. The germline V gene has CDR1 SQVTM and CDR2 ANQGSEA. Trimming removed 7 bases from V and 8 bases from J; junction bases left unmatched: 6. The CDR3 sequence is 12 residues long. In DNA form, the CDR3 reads TGCAGCGATAGCGGGGGAGGGGATGAGCAGTTCTTC. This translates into CSDSGGGDEQFF.

The CDR3 DNA reads TGTGCCAGCTCACCAGATCGGGGGGCGAGTGGCTACACCTTC. Translated, it gives CASSPDRGASGYTF. This chain uses TRBV18 with TRBJ1-2; maybe TRBD1 (6 bases). Trimming shortened V by 2 bases and J by 7 bases, and 14 bases separated the two germline ends. The CDR3 runs 14 residues. Germline V CDR1 and CDR2: KGHSH, LQKENI.

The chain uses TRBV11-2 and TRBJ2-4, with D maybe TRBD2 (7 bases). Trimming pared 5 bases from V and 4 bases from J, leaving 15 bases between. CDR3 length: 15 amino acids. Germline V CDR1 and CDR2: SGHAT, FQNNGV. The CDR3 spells CASSERGQGKNIQYF. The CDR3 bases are TGTGCCAGCAGCGAGCGGGGCCAGGGGAAAAACATTCAGTACTTC.

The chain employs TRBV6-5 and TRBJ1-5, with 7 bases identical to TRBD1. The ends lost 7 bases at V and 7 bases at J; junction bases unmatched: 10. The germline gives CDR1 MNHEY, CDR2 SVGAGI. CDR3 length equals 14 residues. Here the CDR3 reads CASNSRQGRQPQHF. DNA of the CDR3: TGTGCCAGCAACTCCCGACAGGGAAGGCAGCCCCAGCATTTT.

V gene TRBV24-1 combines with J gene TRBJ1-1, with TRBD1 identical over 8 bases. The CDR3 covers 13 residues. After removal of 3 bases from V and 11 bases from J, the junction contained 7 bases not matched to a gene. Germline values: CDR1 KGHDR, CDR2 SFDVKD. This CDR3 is CATSDATGGKAFF. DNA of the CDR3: TGTGCCACCAGTGATGCTACAGGGGGAAAGGCTTTCTTT.

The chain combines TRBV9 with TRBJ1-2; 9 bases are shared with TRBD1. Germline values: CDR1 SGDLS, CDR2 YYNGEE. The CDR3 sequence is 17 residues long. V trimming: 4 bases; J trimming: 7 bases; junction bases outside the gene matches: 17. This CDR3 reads CASSPGQRGDRASGYTF. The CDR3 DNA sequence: TGTGCCAGCAGCCCCGGGCAACGGGGGGACAGGGCTTCTGGCTACACCTTC.

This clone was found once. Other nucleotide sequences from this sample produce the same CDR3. CDR3 amino acids: CASSKSSYNEQFF. The CDR3 region has the DNA TGCGCCAGCTCTAAGTCCTCCTACAATGAGCAGTTCTTC. The gene calls are TRBV10-1 and TRBJ2-1; D is ambiguous. Germline V gene lookup returns CDR1 WNHNN and CDR2 SYGVQD (reference sequence). The CDR3 is made up of 13 amino acids. Trimming cost V 8 bases and J 0 bases, with 8 bases left between them.

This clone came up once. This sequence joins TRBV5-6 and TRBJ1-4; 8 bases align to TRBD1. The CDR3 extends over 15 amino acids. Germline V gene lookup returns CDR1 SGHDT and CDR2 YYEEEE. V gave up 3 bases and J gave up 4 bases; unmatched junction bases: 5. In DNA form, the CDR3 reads TGTGCCAGCAGCTCTGGACAGGGTAATAATGAAAAACTGTTTTTT. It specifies CASSSGQGNNEKLFF.

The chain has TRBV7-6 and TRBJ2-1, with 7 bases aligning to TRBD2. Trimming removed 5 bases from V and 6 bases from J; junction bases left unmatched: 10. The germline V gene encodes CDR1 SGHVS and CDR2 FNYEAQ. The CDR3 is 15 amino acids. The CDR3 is CASSRGLVGINEQFF. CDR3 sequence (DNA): TGTGCCAGCAGCCGAGGACTAGTCGGCATCAATGAGCAGTTCTTC.